The 9 T cell receptor beta chains below come from one sample, sequenced in a study of blood T cell repertoires in COVID-19. Some clones are missing from TCRdb's copy, which holds only in-frame ones; the method was immunoSEQ multiplex PCR. Of fewer than 65,000 clones in the sample, 75% to 90% are singletons; the top ten hold 10%. The sequenced sample consisted of peripheral blood. The receptors were gathered from a man aged 25 to 45 with COVID-19, enrolled during active disease.

This chain connects TRBV7-9 to TRBJ2-7; 9 bases are shared with TRBD2. Trimming cost V 5 bases and J 3 bases; bases outside gene matches: 11. The CDR3 covers 16 residues. Germline CDR1 SEHNR, CDR2 FQNEAQ (reference sequence). In nucleotides, the CDR3 is TGTGCCAGCAGCACGCCCGGGACTAGCTTCCTCTACGAGCAGTACTTC. This encodes CASSTPGTSFLYEQYF.

This chain connects TRBV19 to TRBJ2-7, with 7 bases aligning to TRBD2. Per the germline V gene, CDR1 is LNHDA and CDR2 is SQIVND (reference sequence). The CDR3 loop spans 11 amino acids. V shed 10 bases and J 2 bases; nucleotides not matched to a gene: 2. The CDR3 spells CATRGAYEQYF. CDR3 sequence (DNA): TGTGCCACCCGGGGGGCCTACGAGCAGTACTTC.

The rearrangement links TRBV12-3 or TRBV12-4 to TRBJ1-2, with 9 bases aligning to TRBD1. The CDR3 has 13 residues. J lost 7 bases, V lost 3 bases, and 3 bases had no gene match. Here the CDR3 DNA reads TGTGCCAGCAGTTTTGGACAGGGGCTTGGCTACACCTTC. Residues: CASSFGQGLGYTF.

This chain connects TRBV7-6 to TRBJ2-3; 8 bases fit TRBD2. The V gene's germline CDR1 is SGHVS and CDR2 FNYEAQ. CDR3 size: 17 residues. Losses at the gene ends were 6 bases for V and 2 bases for J; bases not matched to a gene: 13. CDR3 amino acids: CASRSLPLADITDTQYF. Written as DNA, the CDR3 is TGTGCCAGCAGATCTCTCCCACTAGCGGATATCACAGATACGCAGTATTTT.

The chain carries TRBV11-2 and TRBJ2-3, with D perhaps TRBD1 (5 bases). The CDR3 runs 14 residues. V was cut by 5 bases and J by 8 bases, with 17 bases left in between. Looked up from germline, CDR1 is SGHAT and CDR2 is FQNNGV. The CDR3 protein is CASSPLKGQGTQYF. CDR3 in DNA: TGTGCCAGCAGCCCTCTCAAGGGGCAGGGTACGCAGTATTTT.

The chain uses TRBV7-2 and TRBJ1-5, with D perhaps TRBD1 (6 bases). CDR3 size: 16 residues. With 1 base removed from V and 7 bases from J, the gap between germline ends came to 17 bases. The germline gives CDR1 SGHTA, CDR2 FQGNSA. This CDR3 reads CASSLVYRAEGQPQHF. CDR3 coding DNA: TGTGCCAGCAGCTTAGTTTACAGGGCAGAGGGCCAGCCCCAGCATTTT.

The CDR3 coding sequence is TGTGCCACCAGTGGTAGCGGGAGTGGAACCGGGGAGCTGTTTTTT. Protein sequence: CATSGSGSGTGELFF. The chain uses TRBV24-1 and TRBJ2-2, with 9 bases lining up with TRBD2. CDR3 length equals 15 residues. The V segment lost 5 bases and the J segment 5 bases; nucleotides outside the gene matches: 5. Germline V CDR1 and CDR2: KGHDR, SFDVKD.

The V call is TRBV28, the J call TRBJ2-2, with no clear D. Germline V gene lookup returns CDR1 MDHEN and CDR2 SYDVKM. V lost 3 bases, J lost 1 base, and 9 bases lay in between. The CDR3 spans 15 residues. CDR3 in amino acids: CASSLKRRNTGELFF. The CDR3 DNA follows: TGTGCCAGCAGTTTGAAGAGAAGGAACACCGGGGAGCTGTTTTTT.

This chain uses TRBV19 with TRBJ1-4, with 12 bases aligning to TRBD1. In germline, CDR1 is LNHDA, CDR2 SQIVND (reference sequence). The CDR3 runs 17 residues. V gave up 2 bases and J gave up 6 bases; unmatched junction bases: 7. The CDR3 DNA reads TGTGCCAGTAGTATAATCCGGGACAGGGGGCCGCATGAAAAACTGTTTTTT. Translation: CASSIIRDRGPHEKLFF.